This T cell receptor (beta chain) was sequenced during a study of T cell responses to AZD1222 COVID-19 vaccine. Study overall: Pooled in the analysis were second doses at about 4 or about 12 weeks. General study findings and limits: Donors in the cohort were predominantly white British and more often female, and clonal diversity was possibly underestimated. Baseline seropositivity characterized only a handful of AZD1222 recipients.

Germline V gives CDR1 SGHTA, CDR2 FQGNSA. There are 14 residues in the CDR3. V dropped 0 bases and J dropped 11 bases, with 14 bases sitting between them. As for this clone: The antigen is undetermined.

Produced via immunoSEQ multiplex PCR; TCRdb's table is partial and in-frame only. The sample records approximately 100,000 clones, about 87% being singletons. The receptor's source is an adult in good health. The starting material was peripheral blood, obtained on day 0 of AZD1222 vaccination. V is TRBV7-2 and J is TRBJ1-5, with a possible D match to TRBD1 (6 bases). The CDR3 spells CASSLAPGTWTQHF. The CDR3 DNA reads TGTGCCAGCAGCTTAGCTCCCGGGACATGGACCCAGCATTTT.